The source of this T cell receptor (beta chain) is a study of graft-versus-host responses after intestinal transplantation. Study at large: Anti-thymocyte globulin induction preceded about three years of tacrolimus and steroid maintenance in all recipients. Study-wide results and caveats: Some GvH clones appeared in ileal mucosa or blood before recipient bone marrow. The highest levels of circulating GvH clones went along with early declines in HvG clones after transplant. Allografts from individuals with graft-donor T cell macrochimerism displayed high graft-versus-host to host-versus-graft clonal ratios.

The method was immunoSEQ multiplex PCR; TCRdb's version includes in-frame clones alone and lacks a portion of them. In the table there are approximately 77,000 clones, 80% to 95% of which are singletons. Worth noting for this clone: Its antigen is not identified.

The germline CDR1 and CDR2 sequences are SGHDT and YYEEEE. This CDR3 spans 14 amino acids. V gave up 2 bases and J gave up 6 bases, with 14 bases separating them. The chain uses TRBV5-6 and TRBJ1-2, with D possibly TRBD1 on 6 matching bases. Sample: PBMCs, taken 98 days after intestinal transplantation. The sequence derives from a human patient who received an intestinal transplant, so some T cells may come from the graft donor. The CDR3 sequence is CASSFITGFNGYTF. CDR3 sequence (DNA): TGTGCCAGCAGCTTCATTACAGGGTTCAATGGCTACACCTTC.